These 12 T cell receptor beta chains came from one sample sequenced in a study of cytomegalovirus exposure and HLA in healthy donors. The PCR contained 60 Vbeta and 13 Jbeta primers. Assay: immunoSEQ multiplex PCR; the TCRdb copy retains only in-frame clones and omits some. The table includes around 200,000 clones, approximately 80% detected once. Specimen: PBMCs. These TCRs come from a man over 45 in good health and CMV-seronegative.

V and J are TRBV6-5 and TRBJ1-2, with 9 bases lining up with TRBD1. CDR3 size: 13 residues. From germline, CDR1 is MNHEY and CDR2 SVGAGI. V dropped 7 bases and J dropped 5; count of bases not matched to a gene: 5. The CDR3 region is CASKLDRGYGYTF. In nucleotides, the CDR3 is TGTGCCAGCAAGTTGGACAGGGGTTATGGCTACACCTTC.

This sequence joins TRBV18 and TRBJ1-1; no firm D call. CDR1 KGHSH and CDR2 LQKENI come from the germline V gene. The CDR3 is made up of 11 amino acids. V lost 3 bases and J lost 10, with 9 bases in between. Written as DNA, the CDR3 is TGTGCCAGCTCACCCGACAACGGAGCTTTCTTT. Its translation is CASSPDNGAFF.

A note on this clone: The same CDR3 also results from other DNA sequences found in this sample. CDR3 loop: CASSPGTGGYEQYF. For the CDR3, the DNA is TGTGCCAGCAGCCCCGGGACAGGGGGTTACGAGCAGTACTTC. The chain has TRBV5-4 and TRBJ2-7, with 11 bases matching TRBD1. Germline CDR1 and CDR2: SGHNT and YYREEE (reference sequence). With V trimmed by 4 bases and J by 4 bases, 4 bases remained unmatched. The CDR3 length is 14 residues.

The gene calls are TRBV19 and TRBJ1-1; D remains unclear. The CDR3 extends over 12 amino acids. V lost 5 bases and J lost 4, with 8 bases in between. The germline CDR1 and CDR2 sequences are LNHDA and SQIVND (reference sequence). The CDR3 here is CASSGGSTEAFF. The DNA of the CDR3 is TGTGCCAGTAGTGGCGGATCCACTGAAGCTTTCTTT.

The chain uses TRBV5-8 and TRBJ1-3; 8 bases agree with TRBD1. This CDR3 comprises 15 residues. The germline V gene encodes CDR1 SGHTS and CDR2 YDEGEE. The J segment lost 5 bases and the V segment lost 4 bases, leaving 8 bases of the junction unmatched. In nucleotides, the CDR3 is TGTGCCAGCAGCCTAGGACAGGGATGGCGAAACACCATATATTTT. Its translation is CASSLGQGWRNTIYF.

The rearrangement links TRBV19 to TRBJ2-5; 15 nucleotides align to TRBD2. The CDR3 length is 15 residues. CDR1 and CDR2 from the germline V gene are LNHDA and SQIVND (reference sequence). J gave up 5 bases and V 5 bases, and 3 bases lay outside the gene matches. DNA for the CDR3: TGTGCCAGTAGTTTGGGACTAGCGGGAGGTGAGACCCAGTACTTC. Encoded protein: CASSLGLAGGETQYF.

The chain couples TRBV2 to TRBJ2-7, with D perhaps TRBD1 (6 bases). The germline V and J ends were trimmed by 9 bases and 0 bases, with 12 bases remaining between them. CDR3 length equals 13 residues. CDR1 and CDR2 from the germline V gene are SNHLY and FYNNEI. CDR3 DNA: TGTGCCAGTGGGACATTCGCCTCCTACGAGCAGTACTTC. It yields the protein CASGTFASYEQYF.

The table lists this clone with a count of one. The chain joins TRBV7-9 to TRBJ1-1; D ambiguous. The length of the CDR3 is 13 residues. Trimming stripped 4 bases from V and 0 bases from J, with 6 bases between. The germline V gene encodes CDR1 SEHNR and CDR2 FQNEAQ (reference sequence). The DNA for the CDR3 is TGTGCCAGCAGCTCTAGCATGAACACTGAAGCTTTCTTT. This translates into CASSSSMNTEAFF.

The rearrangement joins TRBV5-6 to TRBJ1-4; D gene ambiguous. The CDR3 totals 16 residues. Germline V gene sequence: CDR1 SGHDT, CDR2 YYEEEE. V lost 1 base and J 2 bases, leaving 12 bases between the germline ends. CDR3 coding DNA: TGTGCCAGCAGCTTGCGGGGAATCGCGACTAATGAAAAACTGTTTTTT. As protein: CASSLRGIATNEKLFF. The whole variable domain, remainder taken from reference TRBV5-6 and TRBJ1-4, is DAGVTQSPTHLIKTRGQQVTLRCSPKSGHDTVSWYQQALGQGPQFIFQYYEEEERQRGNFPDRFSGHQFPNYSSELNVNALLLGDSALYLCASSLRGIATNEKLFFGSGTQLSVL.

J is TRBJ2-7 and V is TRBV6-1, with 8 nucleotides matching TRBD1. Germline V gene lookup returns CDR1 MNHNS and CDR2 SASEGT. The CDR3 runs to 14 residues. V trimming: 5 bases; J trimming: 6 bases; junction bases outside the gene matches: 9. CDR3 bases: TGTGCCAGCAGTTATGGACAGGGTTGCGTCGAGCAGTACTTC. It translates to CASSYGQGCVEQYF.

The chain uses TRBV7-2 and TRBJ1-3; D is perhaps TRBD1 (6 bases). Deletions cut 6 bases from V and 0 bases from J, with 9 bases between. CDR3 length equals 14 residues. CDR1 SGHTA and CDR2 FQGNSA come from the germline V gene. CDR3 in amino acids: CASRKGGSGNTIYF. In nucleotides, the CDR3 is TGTGCCAGCAGGAAAGGGGGCTCTGGAAACACCATATATTTT. The full variable domain, with the rest looked up from reference TRBV7-2 and TRBJ1-3, is GAGVSQSPSNKVTEKGKDVELRCDPISGHTALYWYRQSLGQGLEFLIYFQGNSAPDKSGLPSDRFSAERTGGSVSTLTIQRTQQEDSAVYLCASRKGGSGNTIYFGEGSWLTVV.

The gene calls are TRBV6-1 and TRBJ2-7; TRBD2 matches at 8 bases. The V gene's germline CDR1 is MNHNS and CDR2 SASEGT. V was pared by 1 base and J by 0 bases, with 2 bases of the junction left unmatched. CDR3 length: 15 amino acids. The CDR3 DNA reads as TGTGCCAGCAGTGAAGGCGGGAGGAGCTCCTACGAGCAGTACTTC. Protein sequence: CASSEGGRSSYEQYF.